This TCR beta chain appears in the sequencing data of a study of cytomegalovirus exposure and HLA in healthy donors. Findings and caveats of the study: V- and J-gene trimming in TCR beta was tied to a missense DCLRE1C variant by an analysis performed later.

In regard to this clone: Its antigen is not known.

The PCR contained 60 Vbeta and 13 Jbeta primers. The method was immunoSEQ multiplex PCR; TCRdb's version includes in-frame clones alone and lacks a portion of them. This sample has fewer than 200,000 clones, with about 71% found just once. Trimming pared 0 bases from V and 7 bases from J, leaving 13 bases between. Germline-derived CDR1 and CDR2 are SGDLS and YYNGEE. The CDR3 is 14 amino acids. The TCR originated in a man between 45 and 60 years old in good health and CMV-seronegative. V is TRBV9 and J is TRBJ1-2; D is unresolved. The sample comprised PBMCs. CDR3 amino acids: CASSVGLTGSGYTF. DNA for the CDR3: TGTGCCAGCAGCGTAGGTTTAACGGGGTCTGGCTACACCTTC.